This record covers a single TCR beta chain. Per germline, CDR1 SGHAT and CDR2 FQNNGV. The CDR3 loop spans 15 amino acids. V was shortened by 3 bases and J by 3 bases, with 13 bases between the two germline ends. The sample belongs to a study of blood T cell repertoires in COVID-19. Overall study: Material from acute and convalescent COVID-19 was sourced from the United States, Italy and Spain. The analysed material was cDNA or gDNA that came from T cells, B-cell-depleted T cells, or PBMCs.

Authors' data handling: Reference gene primer amplification gave nucleated cell count estimates. Only in-frame clones appear in the TCRdb table, and some are missing; sequencing was by immunoSEQ multiplex PCR. V and J calls and clone size are copied from that table; D and trimming were computed from the DNA. Of some 180,000 clones detected, about 79% appear once; the ten largest clones hold 13%. The origin of this receptor is a human donor in a cohort sampled during active COVID-19. What was sequenced was peripheral blood. The chain joins TRBV11-2 to TRBJ2-3, with a possible D match to TRBD2 (6 bases). CDR3 region: CASSFFAGLTDTQYF. In DNA, the CDR3 is TGTGCCAGCAGCTTTTTCGCGGGGCTTACAGATACGCAGTATTTT.